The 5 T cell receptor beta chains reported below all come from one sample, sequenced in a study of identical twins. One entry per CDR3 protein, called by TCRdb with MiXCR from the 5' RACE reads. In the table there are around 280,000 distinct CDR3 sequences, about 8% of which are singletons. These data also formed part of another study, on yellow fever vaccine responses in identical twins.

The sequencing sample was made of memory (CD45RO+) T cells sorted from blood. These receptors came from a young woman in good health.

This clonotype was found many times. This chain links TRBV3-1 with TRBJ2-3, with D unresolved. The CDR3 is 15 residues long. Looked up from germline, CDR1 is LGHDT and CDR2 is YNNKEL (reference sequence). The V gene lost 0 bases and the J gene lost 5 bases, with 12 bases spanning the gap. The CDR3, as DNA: TGTGCCAGCAGCCAAGAAAGTCGGTCGGGAGATACGCAGTATTTT. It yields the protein CASSQESRSGDTQYF.

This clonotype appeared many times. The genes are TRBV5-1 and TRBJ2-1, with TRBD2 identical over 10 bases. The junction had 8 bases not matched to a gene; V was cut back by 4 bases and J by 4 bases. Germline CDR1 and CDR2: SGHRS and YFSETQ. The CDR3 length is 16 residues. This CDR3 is CASSPERGGDYNEQFF. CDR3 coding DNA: TGCGCCAGCAGCCCCGAGCGGGGGGGCGATTACAATGAGCAGTTCTTC.

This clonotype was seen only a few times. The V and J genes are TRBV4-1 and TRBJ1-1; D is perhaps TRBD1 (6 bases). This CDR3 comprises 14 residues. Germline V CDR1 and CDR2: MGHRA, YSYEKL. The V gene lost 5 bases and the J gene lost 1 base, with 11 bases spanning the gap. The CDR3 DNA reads TGCGCCAGCAGCTCACGGACAGAGAACACTGAAGCTTTCTTT. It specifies CASSSRTENTEAFF.

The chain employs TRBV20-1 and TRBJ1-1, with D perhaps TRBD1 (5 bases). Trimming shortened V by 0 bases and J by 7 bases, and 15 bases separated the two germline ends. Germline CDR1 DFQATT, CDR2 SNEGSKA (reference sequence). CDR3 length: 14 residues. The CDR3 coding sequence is TGCAGTGCTAGAGATGGGACGGAGAGGGTTGAAGCTTTCTTT. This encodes CSARDGTERVEAFF.

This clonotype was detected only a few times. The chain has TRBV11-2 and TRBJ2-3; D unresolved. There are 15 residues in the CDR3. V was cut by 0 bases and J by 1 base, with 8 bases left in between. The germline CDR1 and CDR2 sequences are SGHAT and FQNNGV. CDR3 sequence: CASSLEATGTDTQYF. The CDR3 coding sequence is TGTGCCAGCAGCTTAGAGGCGACGGGCACAGATACGCAGTATTTT.